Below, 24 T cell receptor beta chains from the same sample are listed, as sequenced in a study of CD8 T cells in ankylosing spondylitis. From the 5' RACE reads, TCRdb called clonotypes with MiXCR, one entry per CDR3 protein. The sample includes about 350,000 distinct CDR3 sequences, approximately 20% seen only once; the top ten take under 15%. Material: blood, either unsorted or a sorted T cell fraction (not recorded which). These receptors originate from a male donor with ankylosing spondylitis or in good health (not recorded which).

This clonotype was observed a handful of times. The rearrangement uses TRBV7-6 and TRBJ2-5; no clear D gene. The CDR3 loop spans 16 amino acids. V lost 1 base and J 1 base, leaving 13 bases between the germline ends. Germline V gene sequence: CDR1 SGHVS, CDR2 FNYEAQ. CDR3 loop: CASSLDRQAPQETQYF. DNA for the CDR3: TGTGCCAGCAGCTTAGATCGGCAGGCACCCCAAGAGACCCAGTACTTC.

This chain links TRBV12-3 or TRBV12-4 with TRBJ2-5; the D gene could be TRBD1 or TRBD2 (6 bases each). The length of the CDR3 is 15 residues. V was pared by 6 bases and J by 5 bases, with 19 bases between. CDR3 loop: CASSTRGVSYETQYF. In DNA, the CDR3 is TGTGCCAGCAGCACGAGGGGGGTGTCGTACGAGACCCAGTACTTC.

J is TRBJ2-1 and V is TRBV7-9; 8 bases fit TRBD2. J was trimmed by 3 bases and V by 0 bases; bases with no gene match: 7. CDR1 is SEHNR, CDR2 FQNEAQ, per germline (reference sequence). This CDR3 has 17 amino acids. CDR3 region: CASSLAPGGSHYNEQFF. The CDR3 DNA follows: TGTGCCAGCAGCTTAGCCCCGGGGGGGAGTCACTACAATGAGCAGTTCTTC.

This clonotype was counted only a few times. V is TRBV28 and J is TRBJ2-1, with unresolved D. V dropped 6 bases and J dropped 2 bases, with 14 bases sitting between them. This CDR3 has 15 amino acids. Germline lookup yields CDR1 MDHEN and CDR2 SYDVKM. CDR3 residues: CASSSPPRAYNEQFF. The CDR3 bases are TGTGCCAGCAGCTCACCCCCGAGAGCCTACAATGAGCAGTTCTTC. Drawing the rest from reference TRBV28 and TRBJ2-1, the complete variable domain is DVKVTQSSRYLVKRTGEKVFLECVQDMDHENMFWYRQDPGLGLRLIYFSYDVKMKEKGDIPEGYSVSREKKERFSLILESASTNQTSMYLCASSSPPRAYNEQFFGPGTRLTVL.

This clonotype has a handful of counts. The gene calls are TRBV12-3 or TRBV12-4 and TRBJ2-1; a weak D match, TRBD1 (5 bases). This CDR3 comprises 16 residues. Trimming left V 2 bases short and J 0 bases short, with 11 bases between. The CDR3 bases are TGTGCCAGCAGTTTACCACAGGTCCGCTCCTACAATGAGCAGTTCTTC. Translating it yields CASSLPQVRSYNEQFF.

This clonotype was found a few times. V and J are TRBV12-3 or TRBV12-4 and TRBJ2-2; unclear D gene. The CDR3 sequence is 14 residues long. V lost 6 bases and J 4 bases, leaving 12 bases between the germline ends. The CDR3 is CASSPTMSTGELFF. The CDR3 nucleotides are TGTGCCAGCAGCCCCACTATGAGCACCGGGGAGCTGTTTTTT.

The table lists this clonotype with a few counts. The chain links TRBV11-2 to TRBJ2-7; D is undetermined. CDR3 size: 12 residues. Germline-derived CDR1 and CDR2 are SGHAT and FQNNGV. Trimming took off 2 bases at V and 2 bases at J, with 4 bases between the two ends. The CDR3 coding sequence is TGTGCCAGCAGCTTAATGGCCTACGAGCAGTACTTC. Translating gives CASSLMAYEQYF.

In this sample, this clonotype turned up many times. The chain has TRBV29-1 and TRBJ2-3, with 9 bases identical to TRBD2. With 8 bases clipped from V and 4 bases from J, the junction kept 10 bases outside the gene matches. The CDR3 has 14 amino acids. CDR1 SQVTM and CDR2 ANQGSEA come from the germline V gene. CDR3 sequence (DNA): TGCAGCCTCGTGGAGCGGGGGGTGTCAGATACGCAGTATTTT. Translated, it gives CSLVERGVSDTQYF.

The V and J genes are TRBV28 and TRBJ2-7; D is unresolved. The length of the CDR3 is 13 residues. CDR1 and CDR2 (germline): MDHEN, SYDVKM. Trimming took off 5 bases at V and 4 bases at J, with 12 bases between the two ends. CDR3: CASSPGRAYEQYF. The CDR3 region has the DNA TGTGCCAGCAGTCCCGGACGGGCATACGAGCAGTACTTC.

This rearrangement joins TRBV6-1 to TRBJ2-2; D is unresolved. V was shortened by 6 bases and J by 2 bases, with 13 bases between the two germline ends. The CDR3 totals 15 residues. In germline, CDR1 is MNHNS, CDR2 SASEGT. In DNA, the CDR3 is TGTGCCAGCAGACCCCGGGCCTTAAACACCGGGGAGCTGTTTTTT. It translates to CASRPRALNTGELFF.

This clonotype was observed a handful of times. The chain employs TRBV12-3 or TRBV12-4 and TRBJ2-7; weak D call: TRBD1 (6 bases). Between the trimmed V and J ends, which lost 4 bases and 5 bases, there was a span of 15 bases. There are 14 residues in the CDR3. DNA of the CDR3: TGTGCCAGCAGTTCTCGACAGGTCCTCCACGAGCAGTACTTC. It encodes CASSSRQVLHEQYF.

CDR3 in amino acids: CASSDIWRYGDSGYSNQPQHF. The CDR3 nucleotides are TGTGCCAGCAGTGATATTTGGCGGTACGGTGACAGCGGTTATAGCAATCAGCCCCAGCATTTT. The gene calls are TRBV6-1 and TRBJ1-5; tentative D call: TRBD1 (5 bases). The CDR3 loop spans 21 amino acids. Trimming stripped 3 bases from V and 0 bases from J, with 27 bases between. Germline CDR1 and CDR2: MNHNS and SASEGT.

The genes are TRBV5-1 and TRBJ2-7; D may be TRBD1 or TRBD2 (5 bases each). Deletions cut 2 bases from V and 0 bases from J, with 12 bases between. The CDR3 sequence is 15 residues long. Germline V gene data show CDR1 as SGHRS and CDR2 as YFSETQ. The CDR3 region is CASSFRDGLSYEQYF. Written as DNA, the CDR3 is TGCGCCAGCAGCTTCCGGGACGGACTCTCCTACGAGCAGTACTTC.

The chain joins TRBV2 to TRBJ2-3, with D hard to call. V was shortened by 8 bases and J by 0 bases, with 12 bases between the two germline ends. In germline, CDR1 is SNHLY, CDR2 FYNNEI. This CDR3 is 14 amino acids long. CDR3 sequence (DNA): TGTGCCAGCCTGGGTATTTCTAGCACAGATACGCAGTATTTT. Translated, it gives CASLGISSTDTQYF.

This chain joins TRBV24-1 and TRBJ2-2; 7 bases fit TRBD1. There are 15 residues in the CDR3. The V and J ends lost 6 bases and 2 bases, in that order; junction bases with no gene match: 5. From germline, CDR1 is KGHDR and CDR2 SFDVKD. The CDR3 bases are TGTGCCACCAGTATAGGGACAGTTAACACCGGGGAGCTGTTTTTT. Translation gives CATSIGTVNTGELFF.

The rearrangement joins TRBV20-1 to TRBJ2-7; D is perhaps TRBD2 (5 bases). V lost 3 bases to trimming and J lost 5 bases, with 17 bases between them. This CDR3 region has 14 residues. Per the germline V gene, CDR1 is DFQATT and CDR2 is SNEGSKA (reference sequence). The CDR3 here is CSAREGLPKNEQYF. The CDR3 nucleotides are TGCAGTGCTAGGGAAGGACTTCCAAAGAACGAGCAGTACTTC.

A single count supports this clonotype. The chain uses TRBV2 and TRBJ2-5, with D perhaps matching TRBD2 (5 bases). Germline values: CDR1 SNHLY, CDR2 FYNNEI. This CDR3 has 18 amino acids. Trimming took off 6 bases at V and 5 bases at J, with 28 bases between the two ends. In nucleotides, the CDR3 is TGTGCCAGCAGCAGGTCGAGAGGGAACAGTGTCTTTTATGAGACCCAGTACTTC. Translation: CASSRSRGNSVFYETQYF.

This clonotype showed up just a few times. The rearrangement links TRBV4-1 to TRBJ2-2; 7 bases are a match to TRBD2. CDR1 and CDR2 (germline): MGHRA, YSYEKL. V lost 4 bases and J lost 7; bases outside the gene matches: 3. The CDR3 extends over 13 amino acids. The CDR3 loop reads CASSRGEGGELFF. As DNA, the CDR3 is TGCGCCAGCAGCCGGGGGGAGGGCGGGGAGCTGTTTTTT.

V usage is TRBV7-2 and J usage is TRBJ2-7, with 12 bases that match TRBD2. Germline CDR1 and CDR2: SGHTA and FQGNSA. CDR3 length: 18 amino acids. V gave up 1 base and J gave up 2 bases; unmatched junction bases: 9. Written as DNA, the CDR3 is TGTGCCAGCAGCTTAGTGCTAGCGGGGGGGCCGGTGGCCTACGAGCAGTACTTC. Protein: CASSLVLAGGPVAYEQYF.

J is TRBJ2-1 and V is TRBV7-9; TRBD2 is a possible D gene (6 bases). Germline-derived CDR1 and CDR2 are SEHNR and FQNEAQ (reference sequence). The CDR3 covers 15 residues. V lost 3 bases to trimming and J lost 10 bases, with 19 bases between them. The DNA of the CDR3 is TGTGCCAGCAGCTTGACCGGGACTCCCAGCTTGGAGCAGTTCTTC. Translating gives CASSLTGTPSLEQFF.

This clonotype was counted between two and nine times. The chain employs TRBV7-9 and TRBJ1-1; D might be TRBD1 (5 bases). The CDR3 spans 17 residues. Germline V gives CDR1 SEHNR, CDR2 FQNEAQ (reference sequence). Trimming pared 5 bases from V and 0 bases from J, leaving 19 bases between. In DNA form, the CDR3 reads TGTGCCAGCAGCGTACCACAGGATATAGTCCTGAACACTGAAGCTTTCTTT. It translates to CASSVPQDIVLNTEAFF.

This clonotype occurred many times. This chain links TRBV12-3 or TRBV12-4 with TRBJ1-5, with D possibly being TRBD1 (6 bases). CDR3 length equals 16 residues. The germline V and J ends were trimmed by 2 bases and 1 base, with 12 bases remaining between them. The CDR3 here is CASSLTRGYSNQPQHF. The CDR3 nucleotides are TGTGCCAGCAGTTTAACGAGGGGGTACAGCAATCAGCCCCAGCATTTT.

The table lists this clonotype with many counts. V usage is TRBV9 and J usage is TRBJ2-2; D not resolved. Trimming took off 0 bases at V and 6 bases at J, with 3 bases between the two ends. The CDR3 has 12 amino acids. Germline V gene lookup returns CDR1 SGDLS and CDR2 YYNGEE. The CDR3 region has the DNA TGTGCCAGCAGCGTAGGCTCCGGGGAGCTGTTTTTT. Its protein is CASSVGSGELFF.

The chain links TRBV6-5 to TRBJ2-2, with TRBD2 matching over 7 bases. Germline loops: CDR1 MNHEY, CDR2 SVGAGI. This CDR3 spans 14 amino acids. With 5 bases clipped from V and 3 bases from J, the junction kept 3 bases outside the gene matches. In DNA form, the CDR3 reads TGTGCCAGCAGTACTAGCGCCGACACCGGGGAGCTGTTTTTT. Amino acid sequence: CASSTSADTGELFF.